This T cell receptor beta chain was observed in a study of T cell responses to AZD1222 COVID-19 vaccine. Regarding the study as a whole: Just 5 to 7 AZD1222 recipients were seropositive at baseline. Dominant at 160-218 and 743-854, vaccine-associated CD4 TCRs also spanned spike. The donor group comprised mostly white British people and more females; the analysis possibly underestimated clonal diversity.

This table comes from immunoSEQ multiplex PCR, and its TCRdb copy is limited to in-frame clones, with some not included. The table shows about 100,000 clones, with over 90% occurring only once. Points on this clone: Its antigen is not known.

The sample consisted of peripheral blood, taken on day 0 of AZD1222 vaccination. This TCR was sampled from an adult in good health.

DNA of the CDR3: TGTGCCTGGAGTGATTGGGTGGGGGTTGAGTATGGCTACACCTTC. Its protein product is CAWSDWVGVEYGYTF. The chain has TRBV30 and TRBJ1-2; D is possibly TRBD1 (5 bases). The CDR3 length is 15 residues. Germline CDR1 and CDR2: GTSNPN and SVGIG (reference sequence). The V and J ends lost 1 base and 5 bases respectively, with 17 bases between them.